The 30 T cell receptor beta chains presented below share a single source sample, sequenced in a study of blood T cell repertoires in COVID-19. This table comes from immunoSEQ multiplex PCR, and its TCRdb copy is limited to in-frame clones, with some not included. The repertoire holds approximately 200,000 clones, around 85% seen once, with more than 2.5% in the top ten. Material: peripheral blood. The receptors were gathered from a man between 60 and 75 years old with acute or convalescent COVID-19.

The chain joins TRBV28 to TRBJ2-7; 9 bases agree with TRBD1. The CDR3 covers 14 residues. CDR1 and CDR2 (germline): MDHEN, SYDVKM. The V segment lost 2 bases and the J segment 3 bases; nucleotides outside the gene matches: 2. The chain's CDR3 is CASSLPDRGYEQYF. In DNA, the CDR3 is TGTGCCAGCAGTTTACCGGACAGGGGCTACGAGCAGTACTTC.

The rearrangement links TRBV9 to TRBJ2-7, with 7 bases that match TRBD2. CDR3 length: 14 residues. Trimming at V came to 4 bases and at J to 3 bases, leaving 7 bases not matched to a gene. Germline V gene sequence: CDR1 SGDLS, CDR2 YYNGEE. DNA for the CDR3: TGTGCCAGCAGCCCCCAGCGGGATCGCTACGAGCAGTACTTC. Translating it yields CASSPQRDRYEQYF.

This rearrangement joins TRBV11-2 to TRBJ2-1; perhaps TRBD2 as D (5 bases). Trimming shortened V by 5 bases and J by 6 bases, and 8 bases separated the two germline ends. CDR3 length: 12 amino acids. CDR1 and CDR2 (germline): SGHAT, FQNNGV. Here the CDR3 DNA reads TGTGCCAGCAGCGCAACTAGCAATGAGCAGTTCTTC. Its protein is CASSATSNEQFF.

This rearrangement joins TRBV15 to TRBJ2-2; 7 positions agree with TRBD1. This CDR3 is built from 18 residues. Looked up from germline, CDR1 is LNHNV and CDR2 is YYDKDF (reference sequence). Trimming removed 5 bases from V and 1 base from J; junction bases left unmatched: 13. CDR3 loop: CATSGKLPGQRNTGELFF. The CDR3 region has the DNA TGTGCCACCAGCGGTAAACTTCCGGGACAGCGGAACACCGGGGAGCTGTTTTTT.

The table lists this clone with a few counts. The rearrangement joins TRBV5-1 to TRBJ2-1; the match to TRBD1 covers 7 bases. Germline lookup yields CDR1 SGHRS and CDR2 YFSETQ. The CDR3 totals 13 residues. Germline trimming cut 0 bases from V and 10 bases from J; bases unmatched to any gene: 4. The CDR3 nucleotides are TGCGCCAGCAGCTTGGTTCCGGGACAGGAGCAGTTCTTC. Translating it yields CASSLVPGQEQFF.

The chain is built from TRBV29-1 and TRBJ2-3; perhaps TRBD1 as D (6 bases). This CDR3 comprises 15 residues. V was trimmed by 4 bases and J by 2 bases, leaving 16 bases between them. Germline V gives CDR1 SQVTM, CDR2 ANQGSEA. The CDR3 region is CSVGTRKGVTDTQYF. The CDR3, as DNA: TGCAGCGTTGGGACCCGGAAGGGGGTCACAGATACGCAGTATTTT.

The chain combines TRBV18 with TRBJ2-4; 10 positions match TRBD2. The germline V gene has CDR1 KGHSH and CDR2 LQKENI. This CDR3 region has 19 residues. J lost 0 bases, V lost 0 bases, and 8 bases had no gene match. The CDR3 sequence: CASSPPSLAGARAKNIQYF. CDR3 in DNA: TGTGCCAGCTCACCACCGAGTCTAGCGGGAGCCCGAGCCAAAAACATTCAGTACTTC.

V usage is TRBV7-9 and J usage is TRBJ2-5, with D tentatively TRBD1 (6 bases). V lost 3 bases to trimming and J lost 4 bases, with 12 bases between them. Germline assignment: CDR1 SEHNR and CDR2 FQNEAQ (reference sequence). The CDR3 spans 14 residues. Written as DNA, the CDR3 is TGTGCCAGCAGCTTCCCAACAGGGAGAGAGACCCAGTACTTC. Translation: CASSFPTGRETQYF.

The rearrangement links TRBV2 to TRBJ2-2, with D hard to call. Trimming took off 8 bases at V and 0 bases at J, with 10 bases between the two ends. Germline CDR1 and CDR2: SNHLY and FYNNEI. This CDR3 region has 14 residues. The CDR3, as DNA: TGTGCCAGCCAACCCAGAACGAACACCGGGGAGCTGTTTTTT. Its translation: CASQPRTNTGELFF.

The CDR3 reads CASSLSLRGGELFF. DNA for the CDR3: TGTGCCAGCAGTCTTTCGCTTAGGGGCGGGGAGCTGTTTTTT. The chain joins TRBV27 to TRBJ2-2, with a tentative D call TRBD1 (5 bases). The CDR3 extends over 14 amino acids. Trimming cost V 5 bases and J 7 bases, with 14 bases left between them. Looked up from germline, CDR1 is MNHEY and CDR2 is SMNVEV (reference sequence).

The chain links TRBV15 to TRBJ2-1, with 8 bases lining up with TRBD2. Germline V CDR1 and CDR2: LNHNV, YYDKDF (reference sequence). The CDR3 consists of 14 residues. J was trimmed by 4 bases and V by 2 bases; bases with no gene match: 1. Written as DNA, the CDR3 is TGTGCCACCAGCAGACTAGCGGGTTACAATGAGCAGTTCTTC. It codes for CATSRLAGYNEQFF. Variable domain in full (rest from reference TRBV15 and TRBJ2-1): DAMVIQNPRYQVTQFGKPVTLSCSQTLNHNVMYWYQQKSSQAPKLLFHYYDKDFNNEADTPDNFQSRRPNTSFCFLDIRSPGLGDTAMYLCATSRLAGYNEQFFGPGTRLTVL.

This chain joins TRBV2 and TRBJ2-7, with D unresolved. Trimming removed 7 bases from V and 0 bases from J, with 7 bases in between. The CDR3 is 12 amino acids. Germline CDR1 is SNHLY and CDR2 is FYNNEI. As DNA, the CDR3 is TGTGCCAGCAAATACAGCTCCTACGAGCAGTACTTC. It specifies CASKYSSYEQYF.

The chain couples TRBV16 to TRBJ1-2; 11 positions match TRBD1. Germline V lookup: CDR1 KGHSY, CDR2 FQNENV. The CDR3 runs 15 residues. J lost 4 bases, V lost 3 bases, and 4 bases had no gene match. The CDR3 DNA reads as TGTGCCAGCAGCCATGGGACAGGGGGACTCTATGGCTACACCTTC. It specifies CASSHGTGGLYGYTF.

This rearrangement joins TRBV3-1 (or the pseudogene TRBV3-2) to TRBJ2-7; no clear D gene. The V gene's germline CDR1 is LGHDT and CDR2 YNNKEL (reference sequence). Trimming took off 7 bases at V and 8 bases at J, with 21 bases between the two ends. The CDR3 is 14 amino acids. CDR3 nucleotide sequence: TGTGCCAGCACCTCAACCGGGTCTGCCCCTCAGCAGTACTTC. The encoded protein is CASTSTGSAPQQYF.

This rearrangement joins TRBV24-1 to TRBJ2-1; 9 nucleotides agree with TRBD1. From germline, CDR1 is KGHDR and CDR2 SFDVKD. The length of the CDR3 is 15 residues. Trimming at V came to 4 bases and at J to 9 bases, leaving 9 bases not matched to a gene. Here the CDR3 reads CATSDSGTGSGEQFF. CDR3 coding DNA: TGTGCCACCAGTGACTCCGGGACAGGGTCCGGTGAGCAGTTCTTC.

The chain recombines TRBV4-1 with TRBJ2-7; TRBD1 matches 8 bases. The CDR3 is 15 residues long. Germline loops: CDR1 MGHRA, CDR2 YSYEKL. V shed 6 bases, J shed 2 bases, and the junction held 9 bases outside the gene matches. CDR3 loop: CASSFYTGGTYEQYF. The CDR3 region has the DNA TGCGCCAGCAGTTTCTATACAGGGGGGACCTACGAGCAGTACTTC.

This chain joins TRBV28 and TRBJ1-6; D possibly corresponds to TRBD1 (6 bases). This CDR3 region has 15 residues. Germline V CDR1 and CDR2: MDHEN, SYDVKM. The V end was cut by 6 bases, the J end by 6 bases, with 15 bases between. CDR3: CASRPQQGSNSPLHF. For the CDR3, the DNA is TGTGCCAGCAGGCCTCAACAGGGTTCTAATTCACCCCTCCACTTT.

This rearrangement joins TRBV2 to TRBJ1-2; D perhaps matches TRBD1 (6 bases). The germline V gene has CDR1 SNHLY and CDR2 FYNNEI. CDR3 length: 16 amino acids. Trimming removed 4 bases from V and 8 bases from J, with 23 bases in between. CDR3: CASSVRGTPFSLGYTF. Written as DNA, the CDR3 is TGTGCCAGCAGTGTCAGAGGGACACCCTTCTCCTTGGGCTACACCTTC.

The genes are TRBV19 and TRBJ2-7; D call uncertain. This CDR3 region has 14 residues. Per germline, CDR1 LNHDA and CDR2 SQIVND (reference sequence). The ends were cut back, 6 bases at V and 2 bases at J, with 14 bases in the middle. The CDR3, as DNA: TGTGCCAGTAGCCCCAGTCACGCCACCTACGAGCAGTACTTC. Translating gives CASSPSHATYEQYF.

This chain links TRBV27 with TRBJ2-1; 15 bases agree with TRBD2. The CDR3 is made up of 16 amino acids. Germline CDR1 MNHEY, CDR2 SMNVEV (reference sequence). V lost 6 bases and J lost 7; bases outside the gene matches: 7. CDR3 nucleotide sequence: TGTGCCAGCAGCCTGGGACTAGCGGGAGGAGGGAATGAGCAGTTCTTC. This encodes CASSLGLAGGGNEQFF.

To note about this clone: The sample holds other DNA sequences that translate to the same CDR3. The chain combines TRBV18 with TRBJ2-7, with TRBD2 matching 15 bases. V was pared by 6 bases and J by 4 bases, with 4 bases of the junction left unmatched. Germline V CDR1 and CDR2: KGHSH, LQKENI. The length of the CDR3 is 15 residues. The chain's CDR3 is CASSPGLAGGYEQYF. The CDR3 DNA is TGTGCCAGCTCTCCCGGACTAGCGGGAGGGTACGAGCAGTACTTC.

This chain connects TRBV5-1 to TRBJ2-1; 11 bases align to TRBD2. In germline, CDR1 is SGHRS, CDR2 YFSETQ. V was pared by 1 base and J by 8 bases, with 5 bases of the junction left unmatched. The CDR3 is 15 amino acids. CDR3 nucleotides: TGCGCCAGCAGCTTGATAGCGGGAGGGTCCGATGAGCAGTTCTTC. This sequence encodes CASSLIAGGSDEQFF.

The rearrangement joins TRBV7-9 to TRBJ2-1; tentative D call: TRBD2 (6 bases). This CDR3 has 16 amino acids. Germline V gene lookup returns CDR1 SEHNR and CDR2 FQNEAQ (reference sequence). Trimming removed 4 bases at V and 4 bases at J, with 17 bases between. The CDR3 region has the DNA TGTGCCAGCAGCTCCCCGCCGGGAGCTCATTACAATGAGCAGTTCTTC. This translates into CASSSPPGAHYNEQFF.

The chain uses TRBV2 and TRBJ2-7; 7 bases match TRBD1. Germline-derived CDR1 and CDR2 are SNHLY and FYNNEI. The CDR3 spans 15 residues. V lost 6 bases to trimming and J lost 0 bases; unmatched junction nucleotides: 8. CDR3 sequence: CASSEWGQLSYEQYF. For the CDR3, the DNA is TGTGCCAGCAGCGAATGGGGACAGCTCTCCTACGAGCAGTACTTC.

The chain combines TRBV7-2 with TRBJ1-5; TRBD1 matches at 12 bases. After removal of 2 bases from V and 2 bases from J, the junction contained 10 bases not matched to a gene. The CDR3 sequence is 19 residues long. Germline V gene lookup returns CDR1 SGHTA and CDR2 FQGNSA. The CDR3 is CASSLRGQGAGAGNQPQHF. As DNA, the CDR3 is TGTGCCAGCAGCTTAAGGGGACAGGGGGCAGGAGCTGGCAATCAGCCCCAGCATTTT. Combining the CDR3 with reference TRBV7-2 and TRBJ1-5 gives the whole variable domain GAGVSQSPSNKVTEKGKDVELRCDPISGHTALYWYRQSLGQGLEFLIYFQGNSAPDKSGLPSDRFSAERTGGSVSTLTIQRTQQEDSAVYLCASSLRGQGAGAGNQPQHFGDGTRLSIL.

This chain links TRBV7-2 with TRBJ2-5; a possible D gene is TRBD1 (6 bases). The V end was cut by 1 base, the J end by 5 bases, with 14 bases between. Germline loops: CDR1 SGHTA, CDR2 FQGNSA. This CDR3 comprises 15 residues. The CDR3 region has the DNA TGTGCCAGCAGCTTAGTAACAGGGATCGCCGAGACCCAGTACTTC. Residues: CASSLVTGIAETQYF.

This clone was picked up a small number of times. V is TRBV7-3 and J is TRBJ2-1, with D maybe TRBD1 (5 bases). V was shortened by 5 bases and J by 0 bases, with 8 bases between the two germline ends. The CDR3 has 14 residues. Germline V lookup: CDR1 SGHTA, CDR2 FQGTGA. The CDR3 sequence: CASSRDSSYNEQFF. The CDR3 coding sequence is TGTGCCAGCAGCCGAGACAGCTCCTACAATGAGCAGTTCTTC.

The J gene is TRBJ1-6, the V gene TRBV10-3, with D perhaps TRBD1 (5 bases). Trimming stripped 11 bases from V and 9 bases from J, with 8 bases between. Germline V gives CDR1 ENHRY, CDR2 SYGVKD. There are 10 residues in the CDR3. The CDR3 DNA follows: TGTGCCGCCGGGGGTTCACCCCTCCACTTT. Amino acids: CAAGGSPLHF.

The V and J genes are TRBV19 and TRBJ2-2; unclear D gene. Trimming took 2 bases from V and 3 from J, leaving 7 bases between them. Germline lookup yields CDR1 LNHDA and CDR2 SQIVND (reference sequence). The CDR3 loop spans 14 amino acids. In DNA, the CDR3 is TGTGCCAGTAGTATAAACCGAGACACCGGGGAGCTGTTTTTT. It translates to CASSINRDTGELFF.

CDR3 coding DNA: TGTGCCAGCAGATTCCCTGGGCAGCCACAAGAGACCCAGTACTTC. This translates into CASRFPGQPQETQYF. The chain uses TRBV7-2 and TRBJ2-5, with D uncertain. This CDR3 is 15 amino acids long. CDR1 and CDR2 (germline): SGHTA, FQGNSA. V shed 6 bases and J shed 2 bases, with 16 bases lying between them.